Below are 20 T cell receptor beta chains sequenced from a single sample in a study of blood T cell repertoires in COVID-19 (dated by TCRdb to 2018 to 2021). The library was built by means of the immunoSEQ multiplex PCR assay. TCRdb limited this immuneACCESS table to in-frame rearrangements with V and J called. A share of clones is missing; checked studies link under half to unresolved V genes, and the rest is unexplained. Counted in this sample were some 350,000 clones; approximately 84% of them appeared once. The leading ten clones occupy 2.5% to 3% of the sample. The sample was PBMCs or T cells enriched from blood (not recorded which). These receptor sequences come from a woman under 40 who had recovered from COVID-19.

The J gene is TRBJ1-5, the V gene TRBV19; 9 positions agree with TRBD1. The V and J ends lost 4 bases and 7 bases, in that order; junction bases with no gene match: 11. Germline V gene lookup returns CDR1 LNHDA and CDR2 SQIVND (reference sequence). The CDR3 loop spans 16 amino acids. The CDR3 DNA reads as TGTGCCAGTAGTAGCCGGACAGGGGTTGCCAGGCAGCCCCAGCATTTT. Amino acids: CASSSRTGVARQPQHF.

The V call is TRBV27, the J call TRBJ2-7; 12 nucleotides match TRBD2. The trim removed 4 bases at V and 7 bases at J, leaving 8 bases unmatched. The CDR3 has 15 amino acids. The germline V gene encodes CDR1 MNHEY and CDR2 SMNVEV (reference sequence). The DNA of the CDR3 is TGTGCCAGCAGTTCCGCGACTAGCGGGAGTCGAGAGCAGTACTTC. It specifies CASSSATSGSREQYF.

This chain connects TRBV6-5 to TRBJ2-1; D uncertain. The ends were cut back, 0 bases at V and 6 bases at J, with 6 bases in the middle. Germline values: CDR1 MNHEY, CDR2 SVGAGI. This CDR3 has 13 amino acids. CDR3 coding DNA: TGTGCCAGCAGTTACTCGCCGGTCAATGAGCAGTTCTTC. Translated, it gives CASSYSPVNEQFF.

The chain couples TRBV7-2 to TRBJ2-6; D is unresolved. Germline V lookup: CDR1 SGHTA, CDR2 FQGNSA. Between the trimmed V and J ends, which lost 5 bases and 0 bases, there was a span of 14 bases. This CDR3 has 17 residues. Here the CDR3 reads CASSPYLRLSGANVLTF. CDR3 DNA sequence: TGTGCCAGCAGCCCATACCTCAGGCTCTCTGGGGCCAACGTCCTGACTTTC.

V and J are TRBV12-3 or TRBV12-4 and TRBJ2-1, with 10 bases aligning to TRBD1. The CDR3 loop spans 11 amino acids. Unmatched junction bases numbered 3, after V lost 5 bases and J lost 14 bases. The chain's CDR3 is CASSPGQGEFF. The CDR3 DNA reads as TGTGCCAGCAGTCCCGGACAGGGGGAGTTCTTC.

Worth noting for this clone: Other DNA sequences from this sample encode an identical CDR3 as well. The chain carries TRBV6-5 and TRBJ1-2; 7 bases line up with TRBD1. This CDR3 comprises 13 residues. Germline lookup yields CDR1 MNHEY and CDR2 SVGAGI. The ends lost 5 bases at V and 8 bases at J; junction bases unmatched: 8. The CDR3 DNA is TGTGCCAGCAGTCCGCGACAGGGCAGGGGCTACACCTTC. Translating it yields CASSPRQGRGYTF.

V usage is TRBV3-1 (or the pseudogene TRBV3-2) and J usage is TRBJ1-5; 8 positions agree with TRBD1. Germline loops: CDR1 LGHDT, CDR2 YNNKEL (reference sequence). This CDR3 is built from 15 residues. V gave up 1 base and J gave up 7 bases; unmatched junction bases: 6. In nucleotides, the CDR3 is TGTGCCAGCAGCCAAGCGTACAGGGGGGTCCAGCCCCAGCATTTT. Encoded protein: CASSQAYRGVQPQHF.

The V call is TRBV11-2, the J call TRBJ1-1; 8 nucleotides match TRBD1. CDR3 length equals 15 residues. J was trimmed by 1 base and V by 5 bases; bases with no gene match: 6. Germline loops: CDR1 SGHAT, CDR2 FQNNGV. In DNA, the CDR3 is TGTGCCAGCAGCAAGGTCGGACAGGGGAACACTGAAGCTTTCTTT. Translation gives CASSKVGQGNTEAFF.

The chain links TRBV3-1 (or the pseudogene TRBV3-2) to TRBJ2-7, with TRBD2 identical over 8 bases. V was pared by 3 bases and J by 6 bases, with 13 bases of the junction left unmatched. In germline, CDR1 is LGHDT, CDR2 YNNKEL (reference sequence). The CDR3 has 16 residues. CDR3 loop: CASSHLPRRGLVEQYF. The CDR3 region has the DNA TGTGCCAGCAGCCATTTACCCCGAAGGGGACTAGTCGAGCAGTACTTC.

The chain is built from TRBV2 and TRBJ2-1; 8 nucleotides agree with TRBD2. Germline CDR1 is SNHLY and CDR2 is FYNNEI. Trimming at V came to 6 bases and at J to 3 bases, leaving 4 bases not matched to a gene. The CDR3 runs to 14 residues. In DNA form, the CDR3 reads TGTGCCAGCAGCCCCGCGGGGGGCTACAATGAGCAGTTCTTC. This codes for CASSPAGGYNEQFF. The whole variable domain, remainder taken from reference TRBV2 and TRBJ2-1, is EPEVTQTPSHQVTQMGQEVILRCVPISNHLYFYWYRQILGQKVEFLVSFYNNEISEKSEIFDDQFSVERPDGSNFTLKIRSTKLEDSAMYFCASSPAGGYNEQFFGPGTRLTVL.

Turning to this clone: Different DNA sequences within this sample yield the same CDR3. This sequence joins TRBV27 and TRBJ2-7, with 9 bases aligning to TRBD2. This CDR3 comprises 14 residues. Trimming cost V 5 bases and J 1 base; bases outside gene matches: 3. The germline V gene encodes CDR1 MNHEY and CDR2 SMNVEV (reference sequence). CDR3 in amino acids: CASSLTSGSYEQYF. DNA for the CDR3: TGTGCCAGCAGTCTGACTAGCGGTTCCTACGAGCAGTACTTC.

This rearrangement joins TRBV29-1 to TRBJ1-4; 9 bases line up with TRBD1. CDR3 length equals 14 residues. V dropped 3 bases and J dropped 8; count of bases not matched to a gene: 7. Germline-derived CDR1 and CDR2 are SQVTM and ANQGSEA. The CDR3: CSVDSGTGSEKLFF. In nucleotides, the CDR3 is TGCAGCGTTGACTCCGGGACAGGGTCGGAAAAACTGTTTTTT.

The rearrangement joins TRBV30 to TRBJ2-7; perhaps TRBD2 as D (5 bases). Trimming left V 3 bases short and J 3 bases short, with 12 bases between. CDR1 is GTSNPN and CDR2 is SVGIG in the germline V gene (reference sequence). The CDR3 totals 13 residues. CDR3 in amino acids: CAWSGGGSYEQYF. CDR3 nucleotides: TGTGCCTGGAGCGGCGGAGGCAGCTACGAGCAGTACTTC.

The sample holds one count of this clone. V gene TRBV10-3 combines with J gene TRBJ2-7, with TRBD2 as a possible D gene (5 bases). Germline V lookup: CDR1 ENHRY, CDR2 SYGVKD. Trimming took 2 bases from V and 4 from J, leaving 6 bases between them. CDR3 length equals 12 residues. CDR3 residues: CAISETGYEQYF. In DNA form, the CDR3 reads TGTGCCATCAGTGAGACGGGGTACGAGCAGTACTTC.

This chain uses TRBV11-2 with TRBJ1-4, with 8 bases fitting TRBD1. This CDR3 has 15 amino acids. J gave up 6 bases and V 1 base, and 4 bases lay outside the gene matches. The germline V gene encodes CDR1 SGHAT and CDR2 FQNNGV. CDR3 protein: CASSLVTGGYEKLFF. Written as DNA, the CDR3 is TGTGCCAGCAGCTTAGTAACAGGGGGTTATGAAAAACTGTTTTTT.

The chain couples TRBV28 to TRBJ1-3; D is undetermined. V gave up 8 bases and J gave up 2 bases, with 10 bases separating them. The CDR3 is made up of 13 amino acids. From germline, CDR1 is MDHEN and CDR2 SYDVKM. Written as DNA, the CDR3 is TGTGCCAGCCGGGTGGCGGCTGGAAACACCATATATTTT. Translated, it gives CASRVAAGNTIYF.

Notes on this clone: A read error may explain this, as a much larger clone is one base away. Different DNA sequences within this sample yield the same CDR3. The V call is TRBV6-4, the J call TRBJ2-2; 9 bases are a match to TRBD1. The CDR3 has 14 amino acids. Germline CDR1 is MRHNA and CDR2 is SNTAGT. V lost 4 bases to trimming and J lost 3 bases; unmatched junction nucleotides: 0. The CDR3 DNA reads as TGTGCCAGCAGTGGGACAGGGGACACCGGGGAGCTGTTTTTT. It translates to CASSGTGDTGELFF.

This clone has only one observation. This rearrangement joins TRBV27 to TRBJ2-7; TRBD1 might be the D (6 bases). This CDR3 is built from 18 residues. V was cut by 6 bases and J by 0 bases, with 24 bases left in between. Germline CDR1 MNHEY, CDR2 SMNVEV (reference sequence). The CDR3: CASSLRKPRQAFSYEQYF. As DNA, the CDR3 is TGTGCCAGCAGCCTAAGAAAACCCCGACAGGCGTTCTCCTACGAGCAGTACTTC.

This clone was seen just once. This chain uses TRBV19 with TRBJ2-3; D possibly corresponds to TRBD2 (6 bases). Germline values: CDR1 LNHDA, CDR2 SQIVND (reference sequence). CDR3 size: 13 residues. Trimming removed 7 bases from V and 0 bases from J, with 8 bases in between. The CDR3 loop reads CASKLASTDTQYF. Written as DNA, the CDR3 is TGTGCCAGTAAGCTAGCGAGCACAGATACGCAGTATTTT.

V is TRBV15 and J is TRBJ1-2; 7 bases match TRBD1. After removal of 2 bases from V and 1 base from J, the junction contained 7 bases not matched to a gene. In germline, CDR1 is LNHNV, CDR2 YYDKDF (reference sequence). The CDR3 contains 16 residues. CDR3 in amino acids: CATSRNRDSDNYGYTF. In nucleotides, the CDR3 is TGTGCCACCAGCAGAAACCGGGACAGCGATAACTATGGCTACACCTTC.